What follows are 5 T cell receptor beta chains derived from one specimen sequenced in a study of control samples from healthy donors and cancer patients. Method: immunoSEQ multiplex PCR; TCRdb's copy keeps in-frame clones and lacks some. This sample has approximately 170,000 clones; 80% to 90% occur once, and the top ten carry nearly 5%. Sequencing was carried out using blood. The origin of the receptors is a woman aged 25 to 39 in good health.

This rearrangement joins TRBV30 to TRBJ2-3, with D possibly matching TRBD1 (5 bases). V lost 2 bases, J lost 1 base, and 13 bases lay in between. This CDR3 is built from 15 residues. The germline CDR1 and CDR2 sequences are GTSNPN and SVGIG (reference sequence). CDR3 amino acids: CAWSKPRAGTDTQYF. The CDR3 DNA sequence: TGTGCCTGGAGTAAGCCCAGGGCCGGCACAGATACGCAGTATTTT.

This rearrangement joins TRBV5-1 to TRBJ1-6, with 7 bases identical to TRBD1. This CDR3 is 15 amino acids long. Trimming at V came to 2 bases and at J to 9 bases, leaving 8 bases not matched to a gene. Germline loops: CDR1 SGHRS, CDR2 YFSETQ. Here the CDR3 reads CASSLGDSSGSPLHF. CDR3 nucleotides: TGCGCCAGCAGCTTAGGGGACAGCTCGGGTTCACCCCTCCACTTT.

This sequence joins TRBV7-9 and TRBJ1-5; unclear D gene. With 5 bases removed from V and 4 bases from J, the gap between germline ends came to 9 bases. Germline-derived CDR1 and CDR2 are SEHNR and FQNEAQ (reference sequence). The CDR3 consists of 13 residues. CDR3 coding DNA: TGTGCCAGCAGCCCAGATAGGAATCAGCCCCAGCATTTT. Its protein product is CASSPDRNQPQHF. The full variable domain, in which reference TRBV7-9 and TRBJ1-5 provide the parts outside the CDR3, is DTGVSQNPRHKITKRGQNVTFRCDPISEHNRLYWYRQTLGQGPEFLTYFQNEAQLEKSRLLSDRFSAERPKGSFSTLEIQRTEQGDSAMYLCASSPDRNQPQHFGDGTRLSIL.

This clone appeared once. Other DNA sequences in the sample encode the same CDR3. V gene TRBV6-5 combines with J gene TRBJ2-7; TRBD1 aligns across 8 bases. V trimming: 6 bases; J trimming: 0 bases; junction bases outside the gene matches: 7. CDR1 and CDR2 (germline): MNHEY, SVGAGI. This CDR3 comprises 15 residues. The CDR3 bases are TGTGCCAGCAGCCCCGGTCAGGGGGCCTCCTACGAGCAGTACTTC. Protein sequence: CASSPGQGASYEQYF.

The CDR3 coding sequence is TGTGCCAGCAGCTCCCCTACCGGCCCTACTAATGAAAAACTGTTTTTT. Protein sequence: CASSSPTGPTNEKLFF. The chain couples TRBV11-2 to TRBJ1-4; D not resolved. The CDR3 runs 16 residues. The germline CDR1 and CDR2 sequences are SGHAT and FQNNGV. V lost 4 bases to trimming and J lost 2 bases, with 14 bases between them.